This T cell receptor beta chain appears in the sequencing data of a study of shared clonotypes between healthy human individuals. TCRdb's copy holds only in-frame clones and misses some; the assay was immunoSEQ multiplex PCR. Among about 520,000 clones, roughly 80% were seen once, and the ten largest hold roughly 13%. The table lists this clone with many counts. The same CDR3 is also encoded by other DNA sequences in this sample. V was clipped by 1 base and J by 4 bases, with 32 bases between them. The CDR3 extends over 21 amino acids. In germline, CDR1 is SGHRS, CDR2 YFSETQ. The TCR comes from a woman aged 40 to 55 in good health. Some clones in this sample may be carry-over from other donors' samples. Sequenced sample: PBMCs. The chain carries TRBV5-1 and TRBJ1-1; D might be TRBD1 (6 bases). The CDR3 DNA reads TGCGCCAGCAGCTTGATTCCAACTAACCAAAAGAGTACGGGACAAGTCACTGAAGCTTTCTTT. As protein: CASSLIPTNQKSTGQVTEAFF.